Listed below are T cell receptor beta chains from one sample, sequenced in a study of blood T cell repertoires in COVID-19. Sequencing used immunoSEQ multiplex PCR; TCRdb keeps in-frame clones, though not all of them. The sample carries some 300,000 clones, approximately 86% recorded once. Sample: peripheral blood. The receptor set was obtained from a man between 65 and 80 years old with acute or convalescent COVID-19. The CDR3 runs from the conserved cysteine through the conserved F or W. D genes are given only for firm matches. Clone sizes are given selectively: once, few, many, or a class where the clone is expanded.

16	TRBD2	TRBV27	TRBJ2-3	-	CASSLFREGGTDTQYF	TGTGCCAGCAGTTTATTCCGGGAGGGGGGGACAGATACGCAGTATTTT
11	-	TRBV6-2/TRBV6-3	TRBJ2-1	-	CASSSLYEQFF	TGTGCCAGCAGCTCCCTTTATGAGCAGTTCTTC
14	-	TRBV5-6	TRBJ2-7	once	CASSLLSYSYEQYF	TGTGCCAGCAGCTTGTTGAGCTACTCCTACGAGCAGTACTTC
15	-	TRBV28	TRBJ1-2	-	CASSLGQGKNYGYTF	TGTGCCAGCAGTTTAGGGCAGGGGAAAAACTATGGCTACACCTTC
15	TRBD1	TRBV7-2	TRBJ2-7	-	CASRLDRAHSYEQYF	TGTGCCAGCAGGCTTGACAGGGCCCACTCCTACGAGCAGTACTTC
20	TRBD1	TRBV7-8	TRBJ1-4	-	CASSLGVGGTGGTGNEKLFF	TGTGCCAGCAGCTTGGGTGTCGGAGGGACAGGGGGAACGGGTAATGAAAAACTGTTTTTT
13	TRBD1	TRBV6-5	TRBJ2-7	-	CASLGTGFKEQYF	TGTGCCAGCCTGGGGACAGGGTTTAAAGAGCAGTACTTC
15	TRBD1	TRBV7-9	TRBJ1-4	-	CASSLWDSSNEKLFF	TGTGCCAGCAGCCTATGGGACAGTTCTAATGAAAAACTGTTTTTT
14	-	TRBV6-6	TRBJ2-3	-	CASSPTRRTDTQYF	TGTGCCAGCAGCCCGACACGTCGCACAGATACGCAGTATTTT
16	TRBD1	TRBV18	TRBJ2-7	-	CASSPIGQGAHDEQYF	TGTGCCAGCTCACCCATCGGACAGGGGGCTCACGACGAGCAGTACTTC
15	TRBD1	TRBV6-5	TRBJ1-5	-	CASSRQGYSNQPQHF	TGTGCCAGCAGTCGACAGGGCTATAGCAATCAGCCCCAGCATTTT
14	TRBD1	TRBV18	TRBJ2-7	-	CASSPGTGGSEQYF	TGTGCCAGCTCCCCCGGGACAGGGGGAAGCGAGCAGTACTTC
13	TRBD1	TRBV2	TRBJ1-2	-	CASSGTGVGGYTF	TGTGCCAGCAGTGGAACAGGGGTAGGTGGCTACACCTTC
14	TRBD1	TRBV6-5	TRBJ1-6	-	CASTLDRGVSPLHF	TGTGCCAGCACCCTGGACAGGGGGGTTTCACCCCTCCACTTT
13	TRBD1	TRBV29-1	TRBJ2-2	-	CSVGQVSTGELFF	TGCAGCGTGGGACAGGTTAGCACCGGGGAGCTGTTTTTT
14	TRBD2	TRBV28	TRBJ2-2	-	CASFRAGEYGELFF	TGTGCCAGCTTCAGAGCGGGGGAGTACGGGGAGCTGTTTTTT
13	TRBD1	TRBV6-1	TRBJ1-2	-	CASREGGSYGYTF	TGTGCCAGCAGGGAAGGGGGCAGTTATGGCTACACCTTC
13	TRBD1	TRBV28	TRBJ2-2	-	CASRDRRTGELFF	TGTGCCAGCCGGGACAGGCGCACCGGGGAGCTGTTTTTT
13	TRBD2	TRBV5-1	TRBJ2-5	-	CASSSGLVETQYF	TGCGCCAGCAGCTCGGGACTAGTGGAGACCCAGTACTTC
15	TRBD1	TRBV18	TRBJ1-5	-	CASSLGQGDNQPQHF	TGTGCCAGCTCACTAGGACAGGGTGACAATCAGCCCCAGCATTTT
20	-	TRBV3-1/TRBV3-2	TRBJ2-2	-	CASRPSAKGISDGYTGELFF	TGTGCCAGCAGGCCCTCCGCCAAGGGGATCTCTGACGGATACACCGGGGAGCTGTTTTTT
14	-	TRBV28	TRBJ1-6	-	CASSFSGRGAPLHF	TGTGCCAGCAGTTTCTCTGGGAGAGGAGCACCCCTCCACTTT
14	TRBD2	TRBV7-2	TRBJ2-5	-	CASSPRLAEETQYF	TGTGCCAGCAGCCCCAGACTAGCAGAAGAGACCCAGTACTTC
15	TRBD2	TRBV11-2	TRBJ2-3	-	CASSLLAGVTDTQYF	TGTGCCAGCAGCTTACTAGCGGGAGTCACAGATACGCAGTATTTT
14	-	TRBV3-1/TRBV3-2	TRBJ1-5	-	CASSQSASNQPQHF	TGTGCCAGCAGCCAAAGCGCTAGCAATCAGCCCCAGCATTTT
18	TRBD2	TRBV5-1	TRBJ2-7	-	CASSLWDFGTSGFYEQYF	TGCGCCAGCAGCTTATGGGACTTTGGGACTAGCGGGTTTTACGAGCAGTACTTC
13	-	TRBV27	TRBJ1-1	-	CASSSPGVTEAFF	TGTGCCAGCAGTTCTCCAGGGGTTACTGAAGCTTTCTTT
15	-	TRBV3-1/TRBV3-2	TRBJ1-3	-	CASSPVYTGGNTIYF	TGTGCCAGCAGCCCGGTGTATACGGGGGGAAACACCATATATTTT
14	TRBD1	TRBV6-5	TRBJ1-4	-	CASRSGQDNEKLFF	TGTGCCAGCAGATCGGGACAGGATAATGAAAAACTGTTTTTT
14	-	TRBV6-5	TRBJ1-5	-	CASNLQVTAQPQHF	TGTGCCAGCAATCTTCAGGTCACGGCTCAGCCCCAGCATTTT
15	TRBD1	TRBV6-5	TRBJ1-6	-	CASSYSRQGNSPLHF	TGTGCCAGCAGTTACTCTAGACAGGGCAATTCACCCCTCCACTTT
15	-	TRBV5-1	TRBJ2-2	-	CASSLGTANTGELFF	TGCGCCAGCAGCTTGGGGACAGCTAACACCGGGGAGCTGTTTTTT
16	TRBD2	TRBV5-6	TRBJ2-3	few	CASSAPTSGAPDTQYF	TGTGCCAGCAGCGCCCCGACTAGCGGGGCGCCAGATACGCAGTATTTT
16	-	TRBV29-1	TRBJ2-1	-	CSVELLGLLEGNEQFF	TGCAGCGTTGAATTGTTGGGGCTCTTGGAGGGCAATGAGCAGTTCTTC
14	TRBD1	TRBV5-6	TRBJ2-5	few	CASSYGQGGETQYF	TGTGCCAGCAGCTACGGACAGGGCGGAGAGACCCAGTACTTC
16	TRBD2	TRBV9	TRBJ2-3	-	CASSVDLLAGTDTQYF	TGTGCCAGCAGCGTAGATTTACTAGCGGGGACCGATACGCAGTATTTT
16	TRBD2	TRBV24-1	TRBJ2-3	-	CATSDPSGGSTDTQYF	TGTGCCACCAGTGATCCTAGCGGGGGAAGCACAGATACGCAGTATTTT
15	TRBD2	TRBV5-1	TRBJ2-5	-	CASSTGTSAEETQYF	TGCGCCAGCAGCACCGGGACTAGCGCCGAAGAGACCCAGTACTTC
14	TRBD1	TRBV3-1/TRBV3-2	TRBJ1-1	-	CASSQGQGKTEAFF	TGTGCCAGCAGCCAAGGACAGGGAAAGACTGAAGCTTTCTTT
16	-	TRBV15	TRBJ1-6	once	CATSRDRSAGNSPLHF	TGTGCCACCAGCAGAGATCGGTCTGCGGGAAATTCACCCCTCCACTTT
15	TRBD1	TRBV19	TRBJ1-6	-	CASTWTGGLNSPLHF	TGTGCCAGTACCTGGACAGGGGGCCTTAATTCACCCCTCCACTTT
13	TRBD1	TRBV12-3/TRBV12-4	TRBJ2-7	-	CASSFSGGVEQYF	TGTGCCAGCAGTTTCTCAGGGGGCGTCGAGCAGTACTTC
13	TRBD1	TRBV28	TRBJ1-5	-	CASQFQGGGPQHF	TGTGCCAGCCAATTCCAGGGGGGCGGGCCCCAGCATTTT
15	-	TRBV5-1	TRBJ2-5	-	CASSPSPRGQETQYF	TGCGCCAGCAGCCCCTCCCCCCGGGGCCAAGAGACCCAGTACTTC
16	TRBD2	TRBV10-3	TRBJ2-5	-	CAISERRLAGQETQYF	TGTGCCATCAGTGAGCGGAGACTAGCGGGCCAAGAGACCCAGTACTTC
15	-	TRBV11-3	TRBJ2-2	-	CASSLSGPNTGELFF	TGTGCCAGCAGCTTATCAGGGCCTAACACCGGGGAGCTGTTTTTT
17	-	TRBV7-9	TRBJ1-1	-	CASSLVAGLSVNTEAFF	TGTGCCAGCAGCTTAGTAGCGGGGCTTTCGGTGAACACTGAAGCTTTCTTT
15	-	TRBV5-1	TRBJ2-7	-	CASSLMGRATYEQYF	TGCGCCAGCAGCTTGATGGGCAGGGCTACCTACGAGCAGTACTTC
13	TRBD1	TRBV5-5	TRBJ2-7	-	CASSFDRVNEQYF	TGTGCCAGCAGCTTTGACAGGGTAAACGAGCAGTACTTC
15	TRBD2	TRBV6-5	TRBJ2-5	-	CASSPVRGGVETQYF	TGTGCCAGCAGCCCCGTTCGCGGGGGGGTGGAGACCCAGTACTTC